What follows describes a single T cell receptor beta chain. The data belong to a study of Ad26.COV2.S vaccination and SARS-CoV-2 variants. Sequenced by immunoSEQ multiplex PCR; TCRdb stores in-frame clones only, minus some. The sample lists a few hundred thousand clones, about 80% occurring once. Treatment indicated: around 19 received Ad26.COV2.S at low or high dose, single or two shots; roughly five received placebo; per-sample allocation not given. Sampling occurred on day 63 after the first vaccine or placebo injection. The V and J ends lost 3 bases and 3 bases respectively, with 7 bases between them. The CDR3 sequence is 14 residues long. Germline CDR1 and CDR2: SGHRS and YFSETQ.

The sequence came from a person aged 18 to 65 who received the Ad26.COV2.S COVID-19 vaccine or a placebo. Sequencing was performed on peripheral blood, taken in a trial of Ad26.COV2.S vaccine versus placebo. This chain joins TRBV5-1 and TRBJ2-6, with D hard to call. The CDR3, as DNA: TGCGCCAGCAGCTCCCAGGTTGGGGCCAACGTCCTGACTTTC. It specifies CASSSQVGANVLTF. Complete variable domain (other parts from reference TRBV5-1 and TRBJ2-6): KAGVTQTPRYLIKTRGQQVTLSCSPISGHRSVSWYQQTPGQGLQFLFEYFSETQRNKGNFPGRFSGRQFSNSRSEMNVSTLELGDSALYLCASSSQVGANVLTFGAGSRLTVL.